This TCR beta chain was recovered during a study of shared clonotypes between healthy human individuals. The germline V and J ends were trimmed by 2 bases and 7 bases, with 8 bases remaining between them. In germline, CDR1 is MNHNY, CDR2 SVGAGI (reference sequence). CDR3 length: 13 residues. The repertoire was sequenced with immunoSEQ multiplex PCR; TCRdb's copy has only in-frame clones and lacks some. The table includes a few million clones, over 85% detected once. Regarding this clone: Antigen specificity is unknown.

Adult Caucasians living in Nashville, Tennessee made up all of the donors. General study findings and limits: With four donors compared, 5% to 5.5% of naive CD4 clonotypes were shared.

The clonotype originates from a young man in good health. The chain employs TRBV6-6 and TRBJ2-2; D is unresolved. Sequencing input: naive CD4+ T cells sorted from blood. This sample's subset: CD45RA+ positively selected. As DNA, the CDR3 is TGTGCCAGCAGTTACATAAGGGACGGGGAGCTGTTTTTT. Its protein is CASSYIRDGELFF.